A single sample gave rise to the 17 T cell receptor beta chains below, sequenced in a study of blood T cell repertoires in COVID-19. The method was immunoSEQ multiplex PCR; TCRdb's version includes in-frame clones alone and lacks a portion of them. Found here are approximately 150,000 clones, roughly 80% of them singletons; the top ten hold approximately 8.7%. The sample was peripheral blood. Receptors were obtained from a woman between 65 and 79 years old with acute or convalescent COVID-19.

The chain links TRBV28 to TRBJ2-5; a weak D match, TRBD2 (7 bases). The V end was cut by 5 bases, the J end by 4 bases, with 14 bases between. The CDR3 is 14 residues long. Germline values: CDR1 MDHEN, CDR2 SYDVKM. The CDR3 DNA reads as TGTGCCAGCAGTGACCGGGGGGCAAGAGAGACCCAGTACTTC. The encoded protein is CASSDRGARETQYF.

V gene TRBV5-8 combines with J gene TRBJ2-3; 7 bases are a match to TRBD1. The germline gives CDR1 SGHTS, CDR2 YDEGEE. The CDR3 contains 15 residues. Trimming cost V 0 bases and J 3 bases; bases outside gene matches: 4. The CDR3 is CASSLEGASTDTQYF. CDR3 bases: TGTGCCAGCAGCTTGGAGGGGGCGAGTACAGATACGCAGTATTTT.

The chain has TRBV30 and TRBJ1-1; 7 bases fit TRBD1. V was pared by 5 bases and J by 1 base, with 7 bases of the junction left unmatched. CDR1 is GTSNPN and CDR2 is SVGIG in the germline V gene (reference sequence). The CDR3 is made up of 14 amino acids. The CDR3 protein is CAWEGTGANTEAFF. Written as DNA, the CDR3 is TGTGCCTGGGAAGGTACAGGGGCGAACACTGAAGCTTTCTTT.

This clone has only one observation. The rearrangement joins TRBV28 to TRBJ1-2, with 7 bases that match TRBD1. The V gene's germline CDR1 is MDHEN and CDR2 SYDVKM. Trimming removed 7 bases from V and 4 bases from J; junction bases left unmatched: 12. The CDR3 has 15 amino acids. CDR3 amino acids: CASTEKGAWGYGYTF. The CDR3 DNA reads TGTGCCAGCACCGAAAAGGGGGCCTGGGGCTATGGCTACACCTTC.

The chain combines TRBV12-2 with TRBJ2-3; the D call in the table, TRBD2, was not verified against the DNA. TRBV12-2 is a recognized pseudogene. This CDR3 has 15 residues. As DNA, the CDR3 is TGTGCAAGTCGCCCCCGACTAGCGGCCACAGATACGCAGTATTTT. Translation gives CASRPRLAATDTQYF.

The CDR3 region has the DNA TGTGCCAGCCAAAACGACAGGAACACTGAAGCTTTCTTT. Its protein product is CASQNDRNTEAFF. The rearrangement uses TRBV6-5 and TRBJ1-1, with D maybe TRBD1 (5 bases). Trimming shortened V by 8 bases and J by 1 base, and 11 bases separated the two germline ends. Looked up from germline, CDR1 is MNHEY and CDR2 is SVGAGI. The CDR3 is 13 residues long.

The rearrangement links TRBV3-1 (or the pseudogene TRBV3-2) to TRBJ2-2; D is ambiguous. Germline V gene data show CDR1 as LGHDT and CDR2 as YNNKEL (reference sequence). There are 12 residues in the CDR3. V lost 7 bases and J 5 bases, leaving 8 bases between the germline ends. The DNA of the CDR3 is TGTGCCAGCATGTTCGTGACCGGGGAGCTGTTTTTT. Its translation is CASMFVTGELFF.

This clone has a count of ten or more. The chain links TRBV6-6 to TRBJ1-3, with a weak D call TRBD1 (5 bases). Germline V gene sequence: CDR1 MNHNY, CDR2 SVGAGI (reference sequence). The CDR3 is made up of 16 amino acids. V gave up 2 bases and J gave up 0 bases, with 11 bases separating them. This CDR3 is CASSYVRGISGNTIYF. CDR3 DNA sequence: TGTGCCAGCAGTTACGTCCGGGGGATCTCTGGAAACACCATATATTTT.

The chain joins TRBV6-5 to TRBJ1-4, with a weak D call TRBD1 (5 bases). The CDR3 is made up of 14 amino acids. Germline CDR1 is MNHEY and CDR2 is SVGAGI. Trimming pared 6 bases from V and 8 bases from J, leaving 16 bases between. The CDR3 DNA is TGTGCCAGCAGCTCTGCCAGGGTAGGCGAAAAACTGTTTTTT. The encoded protein is CASSSARVGEKLFF.

This clone occurred a few times. V gene TRBV6-5 combines with J gene TRBJ1-2; no definite D call. Germline V lookup: CDR1 MNHEY, CDR2 SVGAGI. The CDR3 has 11 amino acids. The V end lost 6 bases, the J end lost 4 bases, and 6 bases lay between the germline ends. The CDR3, as DNA: TGTGCCAGCAGATACCTCTATGGCTACACCTTC. It yields the protein CASRYLYGYTF.

The chain is built from TRBV7-9 and TRBJ2-7, with TRBD1 identical over 8 bases. This CDR3 comprises 12 residues. Per germline, CDR1 SEHNR and CDR2 FQNEAQ (reference sequence). The junction had 6 bases not matched to a gene; V was cut back by 8 bases and J by 6 bases. The CDR3 protein is CASGQGFSEQYF. CDR3 sequence (DNA): TGTGCCAGCGGACAGGGTTTCAGCGAGCAGTACTTC.

The CDR3 loop reads CASSARQGAEQYF. CDR3 sequence (DNA): TGTGCCAGCAGCGCAAGACAGGGCGCCGAGCAGTACTTC. This rearrangement joins TRBV5-5 to TRBJ2-7; 7 bases map to TRBD1. Germline V gene data show CDR1 as SGHKS and CDR2 as YYEKEE (reference sequence). After removal of 4 bases from V and 6 bases from J, the junction contained 7 bases not matched to a gene. The CDR3 spans 13 residues.

The chain is built from TRBV3-1 (or the pseudogene TRBV3-2) and TRBJ2-2, with 7 nucleotides matching TRBD2. Trimming took 4 bases from V and 6 from J; bases not matched to a gene: 2. The CDR3 runs to 13 residues. Germline V gives CDR1 LGHDT, CDR2 YNNKEL (reference sequence). The CDR3 sequence: CASSLRGAGELFF. CDR3 sequence (DNA): TGTGCCAGCAGCCTTCGGGGGGCCGGGGAGCTGTTTTTT.

The table lists this clone with a count of one. The chain combines TRBV7-9 with TRBJ1-1; tentative D call: TRBD1 (6 bases). The CDR3 is 14 amino acids. The V end lost 7 bases, the J end lost 7 bases, and 19 bases lay between the germline ends. Germline V gene lookup returns CDR1 SEHNR and CDR2 FQNEAQ (reference sequence). The CDR3, as DNA: TGTGCCAGCACCCAAGGGGGGCGGGAGGTTGAAGCTTTCTTT. It translates to CASTQGGREVEAFF. Full variable domain (remainder filled in from reference TRBV7-9 and TRBJ1-1): DTGVSQNPRHKITKRGQNVTFRCDPISEHNRLYWYRQTLGQGPEFLTYFQNEAQLEKSRLLSDRFSAERPKGSFSTLEIQRTEQGDSAMYLCASTQGGREVEAFFGQGTRLTVV.

The chain couples TRBV6-1 to TRBJ2-4, with D possibly matching TRBD1 (5 bases). The V gene lost 4 bases and the J gene lost 5 bases, with 18 bases spanning the gap. The CDR3 length is 16 residues. Germline V lookup: CDR1 MNHNS, CDR2 SASEGT. The DNA for the CDR3 is TGTGCCAGCAGTGTGGTTGTTTGGGGCTTGGAAAACATTCAGTACTTC. This translates into CASSVVVWGLENIQYF.

V usage is TRBV3-1 (or the pseudogene TRBV3-2) and J usage is TRBJ2-1; TRBD2 matches at 13 bases. Germline CDR1 reads LGHDT; CDR2 reads YNNKEL (reference sequence). V was pared by 6 bases and J by 6 bases, with 5 bases of the junction left unmatched. This CDR3 has 15 amino acids. The CDR3 DNA reads TGTGCCAGCAGGCCAGGACTAGCGGGAGCCAATGAGCAGTTCTTC. Translating gives CASRPGLAGANEQFF.

The chain links TRBV6-5 to TRBJ1-3, with a possible D match to TRBD1 (6 bases). Trimming left V 8 bases short and J 8 bases short, with 22 bases between. The CDR3 consists of 15 residues. The germline gives CDR1 MNHEY, CDR2 SVGAGI. DNA of the CDR3: TGTGCCAGCCTCTGGACAGCCGACTTCGGTTACACCATATATTTT. Its translation is CASLWTADFGYTIYF.